Each of the 18 T cell receptor beta chains below was sequenced from the same sample in a study of molecular identifiers for immune sequencing clone quantification. Each CDR3 protein gets one entry after TCRdb re-called the PCR reads with MiXCR. Here the sample spans about 36,000 distinct CDR3 sequences, approximately 19% being singletons. Sequencing was carried out using naive CD8+ T cells from blood, with Jurkat cell RNA spiked in. Subset here: FACS-sorted CD8+CD4-CCR7+CD45RA+ naive T cells. Every receptor here comes from a human donor in good health. Some libraries in this study had Jurkat cell RNA spiked in.

The sample holds a few counts of this clonotype. The chain recombines TRBV4-1 with TRBJ2-1, with 10 bases matching TRBD1. There are 15 residues in the CDR3. Trimming took 0 bases from V and 12 from J; bases not matched to a gene: 8. Germline V CDR1 and CDR2: MGHRA, YSYEKL. CDR3 region: CASSQEGQGQGSQFF. CDR3 nucleotides: TGCGCCAGCAGCCAAGAAGGCCAGGGACAGGGGTCGCAGTTCTTC.

The chain is built from TRBV6-5 and TRBJ2-2; 7 positions match TRBD2. CDR1 MNHEY and CDR2 SVGAGI come from the germline V gene. Trimming cost V 0 bases and J 5 bases; bases outside gene matches: 6. This CDR3 comprises 16 residues. The chain's CDR3 is CASSYSGGVGTGELFF. Here the CDR3 DNA reads TGTGCCAGCAGTTACTCGGGAGGGGTAGGGACCGGGGAGCTGTTTTTT.

This clonotype came up many times. The V gene is TRBV12-3 or TRBV12-4, the J gene TRBJ2-2; D remains ambiguous. Trimming left V 5 bases short and J 6 bases short, with 4 bases between. This CDR3 is 11 amino acids long. The DNA of the CDR3 is TGTGCCAGCAGTGGCTCCGGGGAGCTGTTTTTT. Translation: CASSGSGELFF.

To note about this clonotype: A single base separates this from a much larger clone, so it may be a read error. The CDR3 sequence is CASSSGTCSEAFF. CDR3 DNA sequence: TGTGCCAGCAGTTCCGGGACATGCTCTGAAGCTTTCTTT. The chain is built from TRBV2 and TRBJ1-1, with D perhaps matching TRBD1 (6 bases). With 5 bases removed from V and 6 bases from J, the gap between germline ends came to 13 bases. Per germline, CDR1 SNHLY and CDR2 FYNNEI. This CDR3 has 13 residues.

Many counts were recorded for this clonotype. The J gene is TRBJ2-5, the V gene TRBV20-1, with a weak D call TRBD2 (7 bases). The CDR3 runs 18 residues. V was clipped by 5 bases and J by 2 bases, with 27 bases between them. Per germline, CDR1 DFQATT and CDR2 SNEGSKA (reference sequence). The CDR3 DNA is TGCAGTGCTGAAGGGGGGGGGCCGGGACTACCAATTCAAGAGACCCAGTACTTC. This codes for CSAEGGGPGLPIQETQYF.

Turning to this clonotype: A much larger clone sits a single nucleotide away, making a read error possible. The rearrangement links TRBV7-9 to TRBJ2-7, with 12 bases aligning to TRBD2. The CDR3 sequence is 15 residues long. The germline V gene encodes CDR1 SEHNR and CDR2 FQNEAQ (reference sequence). In DNA form, the CDR3 reads TGTGCCGGCAGCCGATCTAGCGGGGGGGCAGGAGAGCAGTACTTC. This encodes CAGSRSSGGAGEQYF.

This clonotype was observed a few times. This may be a read error: a much more frequent sequence differs by one nucleotide. This sequence joins TRBV28 and TRBJ1-2; unclear D gene. In germline, CDR1 is MDHEN, CDR2 SYDVKM. The CDR3 runs 13 residues. V lost 4 bases and J 9 bases, leaving 15 bases between the germline ends. The CDR3 bases are TGTGCCAGCAGTTCCAACGAAAGGCATAGCTACACCTTC. It is translated as CASSSNERHSYTF.

This clonotype was found many times. V and J are TRBV5-4 and TRBJ2-3; D gene unclear. The CDR3 has 13 amino acids. CDR1 is SGHNT and CDR2 is YYREEE in the germline V gene (reference sequence). V lost 1 base and J lost 4, with 7 bases in between. The CDR3 reads CASSLFEPDTQYF. The CDR3 DNA is TGTGCCAGCAGCTTGTTCGAGCCAGATACGCAGTATTTT. Full variable domain (outside the CDR3, taken from reference TRBV5-4 and TRBJ2-3): ETGVTQSPTHLIKTRGQQVTLRCSSQSGHNTVSWYQQALGQGPQFIFQYYREEENGRGNFPPRFSGLQFPNYSSELNVNALELDDSALYLCASSLFEPDTQYFGPGTRLTVL.

This sequence joins TRBV5-8 and TRBJ2-2; D is unresolved. V was cut by 9 bases and J by 2 bases, with 14 bases left in between. The CDR3 spans 14 residues. CDR1 and CDR2 from the germline V gene are SGHTS and YDEGEE. CDR3: CATGSGPNTGELFF. CDR3 bases: TGTGCCACCGGTAGTGGGCCCAACACCGGGGAGCTGTTTTTT.

On this clonotype: A much larger clone lies a single base off, so this may be a read error. This chain links TRBV5-3 with TRBJ2-3; weak D call: TRBD2 (6 bases). TRBV5-3 is treated as an ORF (open reading frame) with a function not yet certain. The CDR3 runs to 15 residues. CDR3 nucleotide sequence: TGTGCCAGCAGCTCGGGGGTTGATAGCACAGATACGCAGTATTTT. Amino acids: CASSSGVDSTDTQYF.

The J gene is TRBJ2-7, the V gene TRBV7-9, with a possible D match to TRBD2 (6 bases). CDR1 is SEHNR and CDR2 is FQNEAQ in the germline V gene (reference sequence). The CDR3 covers 17 residues. The V and J ends lost 1 base and 1 base respectively, with 17 bases between them. CDR3 sequence reads: CASSLDPGGRGSYEQYF. CDR3 bases: TGTGCCAGCAGCTTAGACCCAGGAGGGCGTGGATCCTACGAGCAGTACTTC.

This clonotype was counted at least ten times. The rearrangement joins TRBV7-3 to TRBJ2-4; unclear D gene. Germline lookup yields CDR1 SGHTA and CDR2 FQGTGA. The germline V and J ends were trimmed by 0 bases and 15 bases, with 15 bases remaining between them. The CDR3 sequence is 13 residues long. The CDR3 sequence: CASSLTGDQVRYF. DNA of the CDR3: TGTGCCAGCAGCTTAACTGGAGACCAAGTGCGGTACTTC.

V is TRBV20-1 and J is TRBJ1-1; D not resolved. This CDR3 is built from 12 residues. Trimming removed 3 bases at V and 1 base at J, with 6 bases between. Germline V gene data show CDR1 as DFQATT and CDR2 as SNEGSKA (reference sequence). The CDR3 region is CSASEGNTEAFF. The CDR3 DNA sequence: TGCAGTGCTAGTGAAGGGAACACTGAAGCTTTCTTT.

The CDR3 DNA reads TGTGCCAGCAGCCACCAGGGTTTGTCCTACAATGAGCAGTTCTTC. Translation: CASSHQGLSYNEQFF. The genes are TRBV6-2 or TRBV6-3 and TRBJ2-1; D is possibly TRBD1 (5 bases). Germline loops: CDR1 MNHEY, CDR2 SVGEGT. The V end lost 6 bases, the J end lost 1 base, and 13 bases lay between the germline ends. This CDR3 has 15 amino acids.

The V gene is TRBV7-9, the J gene TRBJ2-3; 8 bases fit TRBD1. The CDR3 sequence is 15 residues long. The germline gives CDR1 SEHNR, CDR2 FQNEAQ (reference sequence). The junction had 9 bases not matched to a gene; V was cut back by 5 bases and J by 5 bases. The CDR3 DNA is TGTGCCAGCAGCGAGCCGGGACAGGAAATAGATACGCAGTATTTT. As protein: CASSEPGQEIDTQYF.

This clonotype was detected ten times or more. This chain uses TRBV27 with TRBJ2-5; TRBD1 is a possible D gene (5 bases). Germline CDR1 reads MNHEY; CDR2 reads SMNVEV (reference sequence). Trimming took off 3 bases at V and 0 bases at J, with 11 bases between the two ends. This CDR3 is 15 amino acids long. CDR3 in DNA: TGTGCCAGCAGTTTCCTGACAGATAACCAAGAGACCCAGTACTTC. Translated, it gives CASSFLTDNQETQYF.

This clonotype has at least ten counts. This chain uses TRBV7-9 with TRBJ2-7; possibly TRBD1 or TRBD2 for D (5 bases each). CDR1 and CDR2 (germline): SEHNR, FQNEAQ (reference sequence). The CDR3 length is 13 residues. The V end lost 4 bases, the J end lost 1 base, and 8 bases lay between the germline ends. Written as DNA, the CDR3 is TGTGCCAGCAGCTGGGACGGGTCCTACGAGCAGTACTTC. Residues: CASSWDGSYEQYF. Drawing the rest from reference TRBV7-9 and TRBJ2-7, the complete variable domain is DTGVSQNPRHKITKRGQNVTFRCDPISEHNRLYWYRQTLGQGPEFLTYFQNEAQLEKSRLLSDRFSAERPKGSFSTLEIQRTEQGDSAMYLCASSWDGSYEQYFGPGTRLTVT.

Regarding this clonotype: Just one base apart from a much larger clone, this may be a read error. This chain links TRBV15 with TRBJ2-5; D remains ambiguous. The CDR3 is 13 amino acids. CDR1 is LNHNV, CDR2 YYDKDF, per germline (reference sequence). In nucleotides, the CDR3 is TGTGCCACCAGCTCCCCCCTTCAAGGGACCCAGTACTTC. Translated, it gives CATSSPLQGTQYF.